The 26 T cell receptor beta chains given below trace back to one sample, sequenced in a study of cytomegalovirus exposure and HLA in healthy donors. The study ran its PCR with 60 Vbeta and 13 Jbeta primers. Libraries were prepared by immunoSEQ multiplex PCR; TCRdb keeps only in-frame clonotypes and omits some of them. Counted here are 220,000 or so clones, approximately 82% occurring once; the ten biggest clones make up approximately 3.9%. Sequenced sample: PBMCs. The receptors shown here come from a male donor in good health and CMV-seronegative.

The rearrangement joins TRBV7-6 to TRBJ2-5, with D possibly matching TRBD1 (5 bases). The DNA end is more similar to TRBJ2-7, so the J call may be wrong. This CDR3 is 12 amino acids long. Germline V lookup: CDR1 SGHVS, CDR2 FNYEAQ. CDR3 sequence reads: CASLDNSYEQYF. Written as DNA, the CDR3 is TGTGCCAGCTTGGACAACTCCTACGAGCAGTACTTC.

This chain connects TRBV6-1 to TRBJ2-7; a possible D gene is TRBD2 (5 bases). This CDR3 contains 14 residues. In germline, CDR1 is MNHNS, CDR2 SASEGT. V was cut by 6 bases and J by 1 base, with 13 bases left in between. The CDR3 is CASRLATGSYEQYF. The CDR3 DNA is TGTGCCAGCAGGCTGGCCACGGGATCCTACGAGCAGTACTTC.

The V call is TRBV9, the J call TRBJ1-1, with a tentative D call TRBD1 (6 bases). V was shortened by 0 bases and J by 4 bases, with 13 bases between the two germline ends. Germline V lookup: CDR1 SGDLS, CDR2 YYNGEE. The CDR3 consists of 15 residues. CDR3 in amino acids: CASSVEGVWATEAFF. The CDR3 bases are TGTGCCAGCAGCGTAGAGGGGGTCTGGGCCACTGAAGCTTTCTTT.

This clone was observed at least ten times. The rearrangement joins TRBV4-1 to TRBJ2-1; D remains ambiguous. The CDR3 has 16 amino acids. Germline V gives CDR1 MGHRA, CDR2 YSYEKL. The ends were cut back, 2 bases at V and 5 bases at J, with 16 bases in the middle. Here the CDR3 reads CASSQSSSSSDNEQFF. For the CDR3, the DNA is TGCGCCAGCAGCCAATCTTCTAGTTCGTCCGACAATGAGCAGTTCTTC.

The chain links TRBV2 to TRBJ2-5; tentative D call: TRBD2 (5 bases). The end of the DNA aligns better with TRBJ2-7, so the J call may be wrong. This CDR3 region has 12 residues. Germline V CDR1 and CDR2: SNHLY, FYNNEI. The CDR3 DNA sequence: TGTGCCTCCCACTGGGGAGCGTACGAGCAGTACTTC. Protein sequence: CASHWGAYEQYF.

The chain combines TRBV7-6 with TRBJ2-2, with a possible D match to TRBD2 (5 bases). The CDR3 is 17 residues long. Germline V gene lookup returns CDR1 SGHVS and CDR2 FNYEAQ. V lost 5 bases and J 0 bases, leaving 16 bases between the germline ends. CDR3: CASSAEAHGTNTGELFF. The CDR3 DNA reads as TGTGCCAGCAGCGCTGAGGCTCACGGGACGAACACCGGGGAGCTGTTTTTT.

This clone is a singleton in its sample. V and J are TRBV5-6 and TRBJ2-5; 11 bases match TRBD2. The DNA end favors TRBJ2-7, so the J call may be wrong. The CDR3 extends over 17 amino acids. Germline V lookup: CDR1 SGHDT, CDR2 YYEEEE. Written as DNA, the CDR3 is TGTGCCAGCAGCTTGGCCGTGGGACTAGCGGCTACTTACGAGCAGTACTTC. It yields the protein CASSLAVGLAATYEQYF.

The gene calls are TRBV27 and TRBJ2-3, with TRBD2 identical over 12 bases. The germline gives CDR1 MNHEY, CDR2 SMNVEV (reference sequence). The CDR3 is 16 residues long. V was pared by 6 bases and J by 6 bases, with 10 bases of the junction left unmatched. The CDR3 reads CASSPRASGRGDTQYF. CDR3 nucleotides: TGTGCCAGCAGCCCCCGGGCTAGCGGGAGGGGGGATACGCAGTATTTT.

The genes are TRBV30 and TRBJ2-1; D ambiguous. CDR1 and CDR2 (germline): GTSNPN, SVGIG (reference sequence). Trimming shortened V by 2 bases and J by 5 bases, and 10 bases separated the two germline ends. This CDR3 has 13 residues. CDR3 loop: CAWSHGQNNEQFF. For the CDR3, the DNA is TGTGCCTGGAGTCACGGTCAAAACAATGAGCAGTTCTTC. The full variable domain, with the rest looked up from reference TRBV30 and TRBJ2-1, is SQTIHQWPATLVQPVGSPLSLECTVEGTSNPNLYWYRQAAGRGLQLLFYSVGIGQISSEVPQNLSASRPQDRQFILSSKKLLLSDSGFYLCAWSHGQNNEQFFGPGTRLTVL.

The V gene is TRBV6-1, the J gene TRBJ2-7; possibly TRBD2 for D (6 bases). The CDR3 runs to 15 residues. The germline CDR1 and CDR2 sequences are MNHNS and SASEGT. V was shortened by 3 bases and J by 8 bases, with 20 bases between the two germline ends. The CDR3 region is CASSDGRGFALQQYF. CDR3 DNA: TGTGCCAGCAGTGACGGACGGGGGTTCGCCCTACAGCAGTACTTC.

This chain joins TRBV7-9 and TRBJ2-7, with D tentatively TRBD1 (5 bases). There are 14 residues in the CDR3. V lost 8 bases, J lost 4 bases, and 18 bases lay in between. Germline V gene data show CDR1 as SEHNR and CDR2 as FQNEAQ (reference sequence). This CDR3 is CASVGAVEPYEQYF. DNA of the CDR3: TGTGCCAGCGTTGGGGCAGTGGAACCTTACGAGCAGTACTTC.

The chain uses TRBV10-1 and TRBJ2-7; 12 bases map to TRBD2. Looked up from germline, CDR1 is WNHNN and CDR2 is SYGVQD (reference sequence). CDR3 length: 13 amino acids. V shed 5 bases, J shed 6 bases, and the junction held 2 bases outside the gene matches. The CDR3 is CASSPGLAGEQYF. As DNA, the CDR3 is TGCGCCAGCAGTCCGGGACTAGCGGGCGAGCAGTACTTC.

This CDR3 is CASTNLAGAANTEAFF. As DNA, the CDR3 is TGTGCCAGCACCAACTTAGCGGGGGCAGCGAACACTGAAGCTTTCTTT. The gene calls are TRBV7-8 and TRBJ1-1; possible D gene TRBD1, 6 bases. The CDR3 has 16 residues. The germline gives CDR1 SGHVS, CDR2 FQNEAQ. V lost 7 bases and J lost 1, with 19 bases in between.

This clone appeared a single time. The same CDR3 also results from other DNA sequences found in this sample. The rearrangement joins TRBV7-9 to TRBJ2-3, with 7 bases matching TRBD1. The germline gives CDR1 SEHNR, CDR2 FQNEAQ (reference sequence). V was clipped by 2 bases and J by 4 bases; unmatched bases: 0. This CDR3 comprises 13 residues. CDR3 sequence: CASSLTGADTQYF. The CDR3 nucleotides are TGTGCCAGCAGCTTAACAGGGGCAGATACGCAGTATTTT.

CDR3 region: CASSAGTSAFTDTQYF. Written as DNA, the CDR3 is TGTGCCAGCAGCGCCGGGACTAGCGCCTTCACAGATACGCAGTATTTT. V is TRBV5-6 and J is TRBJ2-3, with TRBD2 matching 10 bases. The V gene end was trimmed by 4 bases and the J gene end by 2 bases; junction bases not matched to a gene: 7. Germline V gene data show CDR1 as SGHDT and CDR2 as YYEEEE. The CDR3 loop spans 16 amino acids.

The chain recombines TRBV18 with TRBJ1-3; TRBD1 is a possible D gene (6 bases). CDR3 length: 16 residues. Germline CDR1 reads KGHSH; CDR2 reads LQKENI. Trimming took 4 bases from V and 1 from J, leaving 14 bases between them. Here the CDR3 DNA reads TGTGCCAGCTCACAACCGACAGGCACTTCTGGAAACACCATATATTTT. It encodes CASSQPTGTSGNTIYF.

V gene TRBV11-2 combines with J gene TRBJ2-3; 7 nucleotides agree with TRBD2. V lost 2 bases to trimming and J lost 6 bases; unmatched junction nucleotides: 11. The CDR3 spans 16 residues. Germline V gives CDR1 SGHAT, CDR2 FQNNGV. The chain's CDR3 is CASSLNSASGRDTQYF. DNA of the CDR3: TGTGCCAGCAGCTTAAATTCAGCTAGCGGTAGGGATACGCAGTATTTT. Combining the CDR3 with reference TRBV11-2 and TRBJ2-3 gives the whole variable domain EAGVAQSPRYKIIEKRQSVAFWCNPISGHATLYWYQQILGQGPKLLIQFQNNGVVDDSQLPKDRFSAERLKGVDSTLKIQPAKLEDSAVYLCASSLNSASGRDTQYFGPGTRLTVL.

V usage is TRBV10-2 and J usage is TRBJ1-1; 9 bases fit TRBD1. Per germline, CDR1 WSHSY and CDR2 SAAADI. Unmatched junction bases numbered 6, after V lost 5 bases and J lost 5 bases. The CDR3 is 14 amino acids. The CDR3 nucleotides are TGCGCCAGCAGTTTACAGGGGGCGAGGACTGAAGCTTTCTTT. Translation: CASSLQGARTEAFF.

A single count supports this clone. This chain connects TRBV2 to TRBJ2-1; a weak D match, TRBD2 (5 bases). The CDR3 is 13 amino acids. The V gene's germline CDR1 is SNHLY and CDR2 FYNNEI. The V end was cut by 8 bases, the J end by 2 bases, with 10 bases between. The CDR3 region is CASAEVTYNEQFF. Written as DNA, the CDR3 is TGTGCCAGCGCGGAGGTCACCTACAATGAGCAGTTCTTC.

J is TRBJ2-3 and V is TRBV7-6; the match to TRBD2 covers 8 bases. After removal of 8 bases from V and 4 bases from J, the junction contained 5 bases not matched to a gene. The CDR3 covers 13 residues. Germline V gene data show CDR1 as SGHVS and CDR2 as FNYEAQ. CDR3 DNA: TGTGCCAGCGGGCGGGAGGCCCCAGATACGCAGTATTTT. It encodes CASGREAPDTQYF.

The chain uses TRBV7-3 and TRBJ2-1, with D possibly being TRBD1 (5 bases). The germline V and J ends were trimmed by 2 bases and 6 bases, with 11 bases remaining between them. CDR1 is SGHTA, CDR2 FQGTGA, per germline. The CDR3 has 14 amino acids. The CDR3 here is CASSLGAGPNEQFF. CDR3 DNA: TGTGCCAGCAGCTTAGGGGCAGGGCCCAATGAGCAGTTCTTC.

This clone was seen a handful of times. V is TRBV19 and J is TRBJ1-1; D unclear. This CDR3 spans 11 amino acids. V was clipped by 3 bases and J by 11 bases, with 10 bases between them. The V gene's germline CDR1 is LNHDA and CDR2 SQIVND (reference sequence). In DNA, the CDR3 is TGTGCCAGTAGTATTGAATACCAGGCTTTCTTT. Residues: CASSIEYQAFF.

The chain recombines TRBV4-1 with TRBJ2-1; TRBD2 agrees at 10 bases. The V and J ends lost 1 base and 4 bases, in that order; junction bases with no gene match: 4. Germline V gene sequence: CDR1 MGHRA, CDR2 YSYEKL. The CDR3 has 16 amino acids. The CDR3 spells CASSQAGTSAYNEQFF. DNA for the CDR3: TGCGCCAGCAGCCAAGCGGGGACTAGCGCTTACAATGAGCAGTTCTTC.

V and J are TRBV4-1 and TRBJ2-4; 9 positions match TRBD1. CDR3 length equals 19 residues. Per the germline V gene, CDR1 is MGHRA and CDR2 is YSYEKL. With 0 bases clipped from V and 0 bases from J, the junction kept 9 bases outside the gene matches. The CDR3 DNA follows: TGCGCCAGCAGCCAAGATCCTCGAGGGACAGGGCGAGCCAAAAACATTCAGTACTTC. It translates to CASSQDPRGTGRAKNIQYF.

The chain couples TRBV9 to TRBJ2-7; 10 bases fit TRBD1. The CDR3 consists of 17 residues. V dropped 0 bases and J dropped 5; count of bases not matched to a gene: 11. Germline-derived CDR1 and CDR2 are SGDLS and YYNGEE. The CDR3 loop is CASSVGPGTGVRHEQYF. The CDR3 DNA is TGTGCCAGCAGCGTAGGACCGGGGACAGGGGTACGACACGAGCAGTACTTC.

This chain links TRBV15 with TRBJ2-1; TRBD1 matches at 10 bases. Germline CDR1 reads LNHNV; CDR2 reads YYDKDF (reference sequence). The CDR3 runs 17 residues. Trimming took 3 bases from V and 3 from J; bases not matched to a gene: 8. The CDR3 reads CATSSGGTGADYNEQFF. The CDR3 nucleotides read TGTGCCACCAGCAGCGGGGGGACAGGGGCCGACTACAATGAGCAGTTCTTC.